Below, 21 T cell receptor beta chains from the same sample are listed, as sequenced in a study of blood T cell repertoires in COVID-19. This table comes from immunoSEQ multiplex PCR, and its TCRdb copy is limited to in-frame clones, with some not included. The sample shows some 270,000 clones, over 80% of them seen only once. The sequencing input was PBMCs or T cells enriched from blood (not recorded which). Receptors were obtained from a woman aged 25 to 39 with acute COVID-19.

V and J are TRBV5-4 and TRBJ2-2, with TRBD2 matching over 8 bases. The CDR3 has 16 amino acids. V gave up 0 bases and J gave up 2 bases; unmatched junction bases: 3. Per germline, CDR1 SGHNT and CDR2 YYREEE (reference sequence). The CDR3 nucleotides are TGTGCCAGCAGCTTGGCCACTAGCGGTAACACCGGGGAGCTGTTTTTT. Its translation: CASSLATSGNTGELFF.

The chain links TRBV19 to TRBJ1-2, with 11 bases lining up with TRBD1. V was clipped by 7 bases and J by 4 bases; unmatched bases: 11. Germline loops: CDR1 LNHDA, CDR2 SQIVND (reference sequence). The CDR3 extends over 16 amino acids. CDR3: CASKGQGGSVRYGYTF. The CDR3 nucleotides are TGTGCCAGTAAGGGACAGGGGGGTTCAGTGCGCTATGGCTACACCTTC. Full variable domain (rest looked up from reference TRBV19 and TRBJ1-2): DGGITQSPKYLFRKEGQNVTLSCEQNLNHDAMYWYRQDPGQGLRLIYYSQIVNDFQKGDIAEGYSVSREKKESFPLTVTSAQKNPTAFYLCASKGQGGSVRYGYTFGSGTRLTVV.

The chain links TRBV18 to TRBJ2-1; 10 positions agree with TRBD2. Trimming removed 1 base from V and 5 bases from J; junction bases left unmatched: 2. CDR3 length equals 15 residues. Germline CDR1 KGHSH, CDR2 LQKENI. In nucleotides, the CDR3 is TGTGCCAGCTCACCACTGAGCGGGAGGGACAATGAGCAGTTCTTC. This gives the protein CASSPLSGRDNEQFF.

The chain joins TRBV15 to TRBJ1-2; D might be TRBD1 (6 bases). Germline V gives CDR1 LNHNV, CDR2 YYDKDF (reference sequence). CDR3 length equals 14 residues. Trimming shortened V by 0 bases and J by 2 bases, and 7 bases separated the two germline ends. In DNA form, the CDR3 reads TGTGCCACCAGCAGAGAAACAGGGAACTATGGCTACACCTTC. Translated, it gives CATSRETGNYGYTF.

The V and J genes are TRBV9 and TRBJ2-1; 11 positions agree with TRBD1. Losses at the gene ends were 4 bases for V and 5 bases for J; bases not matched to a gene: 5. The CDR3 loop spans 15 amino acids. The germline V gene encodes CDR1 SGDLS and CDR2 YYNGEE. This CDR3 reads CASSPGQGEDNEQFF. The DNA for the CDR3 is TGTGCCAGCAGCCCGGGACAGGGGGAGGACAATGAGCAGTTCTTC.

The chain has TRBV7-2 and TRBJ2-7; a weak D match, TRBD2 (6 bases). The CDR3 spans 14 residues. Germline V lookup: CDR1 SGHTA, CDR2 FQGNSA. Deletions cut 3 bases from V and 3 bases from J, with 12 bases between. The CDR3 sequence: CASSLDYSSYEQYF. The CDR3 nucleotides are TGTGCCAGCAGCTTGGACTACTCGAGCTACGAGCAGTACTTC.

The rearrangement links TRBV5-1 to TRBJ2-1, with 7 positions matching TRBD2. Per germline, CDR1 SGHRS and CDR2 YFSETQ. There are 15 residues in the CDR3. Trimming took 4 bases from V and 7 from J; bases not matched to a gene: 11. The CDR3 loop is CASSREGRLKNEQFF. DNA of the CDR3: TGCGCCAGCAGCAGGGAGGGTAGATTGAAGAATGAGCAGTTCTTC.

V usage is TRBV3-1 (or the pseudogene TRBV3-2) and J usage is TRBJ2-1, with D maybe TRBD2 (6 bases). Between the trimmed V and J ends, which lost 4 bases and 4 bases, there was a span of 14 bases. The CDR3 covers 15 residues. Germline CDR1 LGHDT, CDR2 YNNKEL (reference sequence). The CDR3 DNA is TGTGCCAGCAGCCCCACGCGGGATGGTTACAATGAGCAGTTCTTC. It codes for CASSPTRDGYNEQFF.

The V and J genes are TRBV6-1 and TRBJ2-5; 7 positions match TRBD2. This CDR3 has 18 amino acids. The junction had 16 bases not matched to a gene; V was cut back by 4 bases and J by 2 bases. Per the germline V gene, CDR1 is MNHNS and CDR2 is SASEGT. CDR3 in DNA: TGTGCCAGCAGTGCCAAGGTTGGGTGGGGGGGACCACAAGAGACCCAGTACTTC. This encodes CASSAKVGWGGPQETQYF.

The CDR3 loop reads CASSRGGDGPDTQYF. CDR3 sequence (DNA): TGTGCCAGCAGTCGGGGGGGAGACGGCCCAGATACGCAGTATTTT. J is TRBJ2-3 and V is TRBV27; 8 nucleotides match TRBD2. V was clipped by 5 bases and J by 4 bases; unmatched bases: 8. CDR3 length: 15 amino acids. Germline lookup yields CDR1 MNHEY and CDR2 SMNVEV (reference sequence).

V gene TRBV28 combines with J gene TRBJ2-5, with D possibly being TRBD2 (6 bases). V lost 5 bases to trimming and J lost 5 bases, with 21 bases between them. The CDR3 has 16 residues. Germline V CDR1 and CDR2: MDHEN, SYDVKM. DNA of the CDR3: TGTGCCAGCAGTCTCGCACCGGGACTTGGGTTGGAGACCCAGTACTTC. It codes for CASSLAPGLGLETQYF.

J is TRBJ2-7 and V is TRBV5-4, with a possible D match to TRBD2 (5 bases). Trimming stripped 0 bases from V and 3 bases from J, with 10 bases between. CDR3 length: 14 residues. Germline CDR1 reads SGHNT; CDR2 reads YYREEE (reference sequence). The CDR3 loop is CASSLERGGYEQYF. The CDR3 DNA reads TGTGCCAGCAGCTTGGAGCGCGGAGGCTACGAGCAGTACTTC.

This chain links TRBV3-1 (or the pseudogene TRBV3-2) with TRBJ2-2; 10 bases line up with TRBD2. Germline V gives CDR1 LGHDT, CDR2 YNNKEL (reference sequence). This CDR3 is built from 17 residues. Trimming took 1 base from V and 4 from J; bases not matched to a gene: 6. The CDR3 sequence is CASSQGSLAGRTGELFF. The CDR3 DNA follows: TGTGCCAGCAGCCAAGGGTCACTAGCGGGGCGCACCGGGGAGCTGTTTTTT.

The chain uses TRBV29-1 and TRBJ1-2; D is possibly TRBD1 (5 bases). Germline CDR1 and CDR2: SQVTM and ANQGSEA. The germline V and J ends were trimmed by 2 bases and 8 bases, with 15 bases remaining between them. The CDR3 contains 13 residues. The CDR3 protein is CSVEIPGQSGYTF. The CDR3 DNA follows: TGCAGCGTTGAAATCCCAGGGCAGAGCGGCTACACCTTC.

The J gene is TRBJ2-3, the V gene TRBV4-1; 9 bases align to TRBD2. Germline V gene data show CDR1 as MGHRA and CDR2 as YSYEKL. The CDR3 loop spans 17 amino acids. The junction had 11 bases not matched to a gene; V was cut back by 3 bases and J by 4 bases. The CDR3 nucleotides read TGCGCCAGCAGCCAGACCCATAGCGGGAGAGGGGCAGATACGCAGTATTTT. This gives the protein CASSQTHSGRGADTQYF.

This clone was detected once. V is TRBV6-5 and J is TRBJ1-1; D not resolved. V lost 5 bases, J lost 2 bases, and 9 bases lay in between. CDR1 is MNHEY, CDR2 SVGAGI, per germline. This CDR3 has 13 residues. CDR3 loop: CASSQTRNTEAFF. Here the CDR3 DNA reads TGTGCCAGCAGTCAAACGAGAAACACTGAAGCTTTCTTT.

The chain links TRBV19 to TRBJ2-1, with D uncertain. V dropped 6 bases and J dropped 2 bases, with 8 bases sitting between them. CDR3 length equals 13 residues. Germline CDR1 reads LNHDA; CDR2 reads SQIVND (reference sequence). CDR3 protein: CASRLATYNEQFF. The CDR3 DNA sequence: TGTGCCAGTAGGCTCGCTACCTACAATGAGCAGTTCTTC.

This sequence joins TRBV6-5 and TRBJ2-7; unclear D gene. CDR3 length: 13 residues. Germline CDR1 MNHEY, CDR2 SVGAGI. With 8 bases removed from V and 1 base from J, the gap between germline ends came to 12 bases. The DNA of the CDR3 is TGTGCCAGCCAGTTCCTCAATTCCTACGAGCAGTACTTC. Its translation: CASQFLNSYEQYF.

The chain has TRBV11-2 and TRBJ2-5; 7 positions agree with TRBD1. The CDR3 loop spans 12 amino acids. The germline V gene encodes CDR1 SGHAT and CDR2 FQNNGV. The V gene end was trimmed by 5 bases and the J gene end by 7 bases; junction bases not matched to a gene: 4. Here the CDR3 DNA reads TGTGCCAGCAGCGAGACAGGGATGACCCAGTACTTC. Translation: CASSETGMTQYF.

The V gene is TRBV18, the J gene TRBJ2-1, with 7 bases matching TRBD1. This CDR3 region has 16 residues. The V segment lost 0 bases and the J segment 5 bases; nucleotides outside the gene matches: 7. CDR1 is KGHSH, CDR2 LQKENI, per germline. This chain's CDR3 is CASSPPRQGKNNEQFF. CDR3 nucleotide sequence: TGTGCCAGCTCACCACCGAGACAGGGTAAGAACAATGAGCAGTTCTTC.

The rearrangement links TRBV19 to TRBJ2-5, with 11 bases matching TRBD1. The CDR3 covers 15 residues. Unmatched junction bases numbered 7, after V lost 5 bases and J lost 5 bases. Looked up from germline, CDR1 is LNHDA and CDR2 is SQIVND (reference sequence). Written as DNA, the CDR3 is TGTGCCAGTAGTTTCGGGACAGGGGGGTACGAGACCCAGTACTTC. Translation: CASSFGTGGYETQYF.